The clone carrying this TCR beta chain occurred a few times. The antigen remains undetermined. The sample belongs to a study of high-grade serous ovarian cancer treatment subgroups. In the study overall: Mean per sample: around 14,000 reads, more than 6,500 unique TCR beta rearrangements. Study-wide results and caveats: These tumor repertoires lack spatial information from bulk sequencing. Different patients shared almost no repertoire; same-patient tumors shared about 0.1 to 0.8. The analyses considered CDR3 and ignored CDR1 and CDR2.

TCRdb keeps only in-frame clones here, not all; method: immunoSEQ multiplex PCR. The sample lists 8,000 or so clones; roughly three quarters were seen once. V was shortened by 2 bases and J by 2 bases, with 10 bases between the two germline ends. Germline lookup yields CDR1 SNHLY and CDR2 FYNNEI. The CDR3 contains 15 residues. The tumor samples were collected prior to definitive surgery or chemotherapy. This clonotype was obtained from a human donor with high-grade serous ovarian cancer. V usage is TRBV2 and J usage is TRBJ1-5, with D possibly TRBD1 on 5 matching bases. Sequencing used tumor tissue. CDR3 sequence (DNA): TGTGCCAGCAGTGAATGGCAGGGCGGCAATCAGCCCCAGCATTTT. It codes for CASSEWQGGNQPQHF.